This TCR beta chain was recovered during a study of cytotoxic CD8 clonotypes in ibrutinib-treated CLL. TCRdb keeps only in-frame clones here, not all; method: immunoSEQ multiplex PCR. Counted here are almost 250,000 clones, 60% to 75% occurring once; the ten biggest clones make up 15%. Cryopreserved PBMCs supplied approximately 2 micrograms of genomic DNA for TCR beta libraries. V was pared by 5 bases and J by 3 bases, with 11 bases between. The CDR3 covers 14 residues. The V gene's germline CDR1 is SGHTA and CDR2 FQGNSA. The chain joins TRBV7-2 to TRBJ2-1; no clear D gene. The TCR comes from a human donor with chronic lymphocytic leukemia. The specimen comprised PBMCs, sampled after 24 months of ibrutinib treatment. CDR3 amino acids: CASSHRTIYNEQFF. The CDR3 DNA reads TGTGCCAGCAGCCACCGGACCATCTACAATGAGCAGTTCTTC.